This TCR beta chain was captured in a study of blood T cells in healthy people across ages. A J-beta primer mix and a sample-barcoded 5' primer were used in a second PCR of roughly 7 to 12 cycles. Tagging of each cDNA molecule was performed by a template-switch adaptor with 12 random nucleotides. Every sample produced at least 3 million CDR3-containing paired-end reads. Each CDR3 protein gets one entry after TCRdb re-called the 5' RACE reads with MiXCR. The sample has around 1.5 million distinct CDR3 sequences; 30% to 40% are singletons. The sequence came from a woman aged 30 to 39 in good health. The sample taken for sequencing was blood.

The CDR3 spells CAWSVPRQGGRNSPLHF. DNA for the CDR3: TGTGCCTGGAGTGTCCCGAGACAGGGCGGGCGTAATTCACCCCTCCACTTT. J is TRBJ1-6 and V is TRBV30, with 7 bases that match TRBD1. Germline CDR1 reads GTSNPN; CDR2 reads SVGIG (reference sequence). The CDR3 is made up of 17 amino acids. V dropped 0 bases and J dropped 6; count of bases not matched to a gene: 11.